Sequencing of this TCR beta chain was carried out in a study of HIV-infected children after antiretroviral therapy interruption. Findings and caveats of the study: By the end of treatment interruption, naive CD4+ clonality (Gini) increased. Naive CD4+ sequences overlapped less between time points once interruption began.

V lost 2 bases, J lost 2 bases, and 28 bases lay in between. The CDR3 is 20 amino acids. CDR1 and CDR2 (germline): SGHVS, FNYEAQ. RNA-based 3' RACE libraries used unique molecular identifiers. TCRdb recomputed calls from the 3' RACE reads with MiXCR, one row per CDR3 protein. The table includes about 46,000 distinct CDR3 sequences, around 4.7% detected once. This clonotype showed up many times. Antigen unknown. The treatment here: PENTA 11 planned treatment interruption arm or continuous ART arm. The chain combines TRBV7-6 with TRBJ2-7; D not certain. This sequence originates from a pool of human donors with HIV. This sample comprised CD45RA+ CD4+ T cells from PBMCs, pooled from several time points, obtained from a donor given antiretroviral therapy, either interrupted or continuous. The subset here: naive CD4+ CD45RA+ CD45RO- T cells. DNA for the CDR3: TGTGCCAGCAGCTTACCCTCATCACATTACGCCGGTACAGCTCCCTACGAGCAGTACTTC. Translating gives CASSLPSSHYAGTAPYEQYF.